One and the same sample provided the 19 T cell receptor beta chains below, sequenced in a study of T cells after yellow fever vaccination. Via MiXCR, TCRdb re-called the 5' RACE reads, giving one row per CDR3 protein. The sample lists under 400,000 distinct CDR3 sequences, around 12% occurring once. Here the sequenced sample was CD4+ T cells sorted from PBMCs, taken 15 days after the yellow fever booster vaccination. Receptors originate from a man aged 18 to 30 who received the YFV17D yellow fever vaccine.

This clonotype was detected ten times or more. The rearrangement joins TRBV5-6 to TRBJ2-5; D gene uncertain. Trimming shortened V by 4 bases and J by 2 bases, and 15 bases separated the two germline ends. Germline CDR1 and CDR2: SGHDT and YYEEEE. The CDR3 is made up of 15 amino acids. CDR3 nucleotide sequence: TGTGCCAGCAGCCTCCCAAACGTAATGCAAGAGACCCAGTACTTC. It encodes CASSLPNVMQETQYF.

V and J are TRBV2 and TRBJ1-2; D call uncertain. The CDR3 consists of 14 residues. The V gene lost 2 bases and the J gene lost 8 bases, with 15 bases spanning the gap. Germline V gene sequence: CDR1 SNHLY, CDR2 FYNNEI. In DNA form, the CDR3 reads TGTGCCAGCAGTGAATTTTCGAGTCTCGGGGGCTACACCTTC. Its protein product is CASSEFSSLGGYTF.

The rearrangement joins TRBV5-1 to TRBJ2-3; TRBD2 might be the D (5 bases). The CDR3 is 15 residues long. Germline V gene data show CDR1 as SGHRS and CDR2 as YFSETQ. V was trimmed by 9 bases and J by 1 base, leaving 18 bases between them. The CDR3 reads CATSPYRGGTDTQYF. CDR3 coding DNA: TGCGCCACCTCACCCTACCGGGGTGGCACAGATACGCAGTATTTT.

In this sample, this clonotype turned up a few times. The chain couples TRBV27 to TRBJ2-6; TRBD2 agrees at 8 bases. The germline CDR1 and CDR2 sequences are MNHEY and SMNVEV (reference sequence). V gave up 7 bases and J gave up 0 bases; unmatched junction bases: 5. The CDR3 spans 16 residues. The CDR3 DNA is TGTGCCAGCACCAGCGGGGGTAACTCTGGGGCCAACGTCCTGACTTTC. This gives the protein CASTSGGNSGANVLTF.

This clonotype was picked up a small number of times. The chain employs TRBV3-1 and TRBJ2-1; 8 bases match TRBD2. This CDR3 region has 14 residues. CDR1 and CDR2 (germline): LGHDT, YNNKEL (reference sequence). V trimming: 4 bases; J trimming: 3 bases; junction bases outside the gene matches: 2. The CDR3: CASSLAGNYNEQFF. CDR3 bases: TGTGCCAGCAGCCTAGCGGGGAACTACAATGAGCAGTTCTTC.

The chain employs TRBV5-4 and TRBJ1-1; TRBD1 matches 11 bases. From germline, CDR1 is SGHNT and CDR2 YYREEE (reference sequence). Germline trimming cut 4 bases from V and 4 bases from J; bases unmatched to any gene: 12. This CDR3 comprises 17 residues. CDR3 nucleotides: TGTGCCAGCAGCCGCGCCGGGACAGGGGGTTTGGGCACTGAAGCTTTCTTT. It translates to CASSRAGTGGLGTEAFF.

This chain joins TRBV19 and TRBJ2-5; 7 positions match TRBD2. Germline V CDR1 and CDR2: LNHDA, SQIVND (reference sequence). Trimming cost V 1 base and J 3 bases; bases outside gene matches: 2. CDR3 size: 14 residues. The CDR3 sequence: CASSIGSGKETQYF. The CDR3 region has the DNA TGTGCCAGTAGTATAGGCAGCGGGAAAGAGACCCAGTACTTC.

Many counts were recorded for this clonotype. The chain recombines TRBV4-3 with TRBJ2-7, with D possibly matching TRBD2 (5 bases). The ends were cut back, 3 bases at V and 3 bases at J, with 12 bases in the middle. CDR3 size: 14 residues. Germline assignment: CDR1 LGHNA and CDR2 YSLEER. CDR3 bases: TGCGCCAGCAGCCAGGGGAGAAGGGACTACGAGCAGTACTTC. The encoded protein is CASSQGRRDYEQYF.

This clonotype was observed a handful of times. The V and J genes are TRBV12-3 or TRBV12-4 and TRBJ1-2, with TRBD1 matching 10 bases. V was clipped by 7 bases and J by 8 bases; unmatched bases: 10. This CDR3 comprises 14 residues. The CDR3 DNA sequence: TGTGCCAGCACTCGACAGGGGGCCTTCGGAGGCTACACCTTC. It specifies CASTRQGAFGGYTF.

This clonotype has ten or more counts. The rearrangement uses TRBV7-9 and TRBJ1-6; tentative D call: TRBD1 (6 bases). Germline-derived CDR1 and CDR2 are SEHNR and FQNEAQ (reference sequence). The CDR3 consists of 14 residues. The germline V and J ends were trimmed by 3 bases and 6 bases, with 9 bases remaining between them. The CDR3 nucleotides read TGTGCCAGCAGCTTTCAGGGGAGTAATTCACCCCTCCACTTT. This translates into CASSFQGSNSPLHF.

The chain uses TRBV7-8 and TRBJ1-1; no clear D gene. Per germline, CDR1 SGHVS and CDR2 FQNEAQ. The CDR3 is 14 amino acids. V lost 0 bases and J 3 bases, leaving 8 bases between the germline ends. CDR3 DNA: TGTGCCAGCAGCTTAGCGCAACCTGACACTGAAGCTTTCTTT. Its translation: CASSLAQPDTEAFF. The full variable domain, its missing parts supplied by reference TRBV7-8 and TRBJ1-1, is GAGVSQSPRYKVAKRGQDVALRCDPISGHVSLFWYQQALGQGPEFLTYFQNEAQLDKSGLPSDRFFAERPEGSVSTLKIQRTQQEDSAVYLCASSLAQPDTEAFFGQGTRLTVV.

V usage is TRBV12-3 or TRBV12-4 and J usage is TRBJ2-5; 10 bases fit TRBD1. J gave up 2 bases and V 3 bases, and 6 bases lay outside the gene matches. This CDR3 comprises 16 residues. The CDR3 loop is CASSFSDRGRQETQYF. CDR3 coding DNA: TGTGCCAGCAGTTTCTCTGACAGGGGGCGTCAAGAGACCCAGTACTTC.

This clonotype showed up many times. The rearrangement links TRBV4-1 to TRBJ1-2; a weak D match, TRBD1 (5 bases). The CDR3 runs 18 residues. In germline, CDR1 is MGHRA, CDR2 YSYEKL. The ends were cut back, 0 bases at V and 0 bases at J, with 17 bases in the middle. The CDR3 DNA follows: TGCGCCAGCAGCCAAGAGTTCGGGGGTCGGAGTTCTAACTATGGCTACACCTTC. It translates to CASSQEFGGRSSNYGYTF.

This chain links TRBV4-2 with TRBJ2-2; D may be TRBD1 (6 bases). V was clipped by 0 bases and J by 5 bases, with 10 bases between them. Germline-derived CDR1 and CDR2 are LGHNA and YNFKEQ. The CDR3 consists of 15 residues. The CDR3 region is CASSQDRTETGELFF. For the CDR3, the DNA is TGTGCCAGCAGCCAAGATCGGACAGAAACCGGGGAGCTGTTTTTT.

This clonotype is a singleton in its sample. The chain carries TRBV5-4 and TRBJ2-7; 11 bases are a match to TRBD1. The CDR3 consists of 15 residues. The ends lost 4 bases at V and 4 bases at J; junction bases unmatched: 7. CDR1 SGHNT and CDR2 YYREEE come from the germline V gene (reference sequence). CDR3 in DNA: TGTGCCAGCAGCAAAGGACAGGGGGCTGGGTACGAGCAGTACTTC. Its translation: CASSKGQGAGYEQYF.

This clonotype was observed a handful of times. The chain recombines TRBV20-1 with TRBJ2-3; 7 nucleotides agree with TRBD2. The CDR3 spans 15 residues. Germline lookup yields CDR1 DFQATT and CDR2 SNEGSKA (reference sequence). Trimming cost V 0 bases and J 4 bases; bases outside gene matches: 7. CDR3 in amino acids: CSARDRQGGSDTQYF. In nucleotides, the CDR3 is TGCAGTGCTAGAGATAGGCAGGGAGGGTCAGATACGCAGTATTTT.

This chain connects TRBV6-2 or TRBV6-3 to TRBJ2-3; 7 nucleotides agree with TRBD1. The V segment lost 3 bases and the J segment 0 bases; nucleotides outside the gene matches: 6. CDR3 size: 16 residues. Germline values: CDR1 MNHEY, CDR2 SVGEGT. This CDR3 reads CASSYGATGSTDTQYF. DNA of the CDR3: TGTGCCAGCAGTTATGGGGCGACAGGGAGCACAGATACGCAGTATTTT.

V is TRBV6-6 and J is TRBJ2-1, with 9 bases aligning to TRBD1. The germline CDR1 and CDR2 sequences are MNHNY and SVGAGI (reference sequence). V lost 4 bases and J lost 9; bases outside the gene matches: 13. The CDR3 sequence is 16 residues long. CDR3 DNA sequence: TGTGCCAGCAGTTCCCCCGACAGGGGGATAACTTTTGAGCAGTTCTTC. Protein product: CASSSPDRGITFEQFF.

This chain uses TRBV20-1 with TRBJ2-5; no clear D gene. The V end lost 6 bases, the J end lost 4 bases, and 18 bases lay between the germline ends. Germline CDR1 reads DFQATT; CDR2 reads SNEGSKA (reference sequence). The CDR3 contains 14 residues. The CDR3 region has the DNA TGCAGTGCGAGCTGGAATACCCGGCGAGAGACCCAGTACTTC. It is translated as CSASWNTRRETQYF.